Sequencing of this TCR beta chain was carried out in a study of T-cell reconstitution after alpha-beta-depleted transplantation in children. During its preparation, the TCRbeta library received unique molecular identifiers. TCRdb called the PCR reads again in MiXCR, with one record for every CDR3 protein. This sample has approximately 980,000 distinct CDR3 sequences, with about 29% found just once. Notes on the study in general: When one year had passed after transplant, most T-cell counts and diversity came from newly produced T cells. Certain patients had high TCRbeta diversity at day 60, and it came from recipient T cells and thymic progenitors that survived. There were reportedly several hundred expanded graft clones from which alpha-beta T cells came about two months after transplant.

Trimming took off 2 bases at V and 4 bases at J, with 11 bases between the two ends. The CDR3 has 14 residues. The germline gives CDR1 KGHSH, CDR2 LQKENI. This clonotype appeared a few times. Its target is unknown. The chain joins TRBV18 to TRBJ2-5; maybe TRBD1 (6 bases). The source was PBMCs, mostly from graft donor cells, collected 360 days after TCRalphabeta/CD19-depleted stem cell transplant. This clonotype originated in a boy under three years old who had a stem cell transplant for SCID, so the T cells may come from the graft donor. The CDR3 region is CASSPGGPPETQYF. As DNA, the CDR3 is TGTGCCAGCTCACCAGGGGGCCCTCCAGAGACCCAGTACTTC.